Listed here is a single T cell receptor beta chain. The target antigen is unknown. V trimming: 4 bases; J trimming: 5 bases; junction bases outside the gene matches: 10. The CDR3 spans 15 residues. CDR1 SGHRS and CDR2 YFSETQ come from the germline V gene. The data stem from a study of cytomegalovirus exposure and HLA in healthy donors. Study-wide points: Accounts indicate the classifier identified cytomegalovirus status with strong specificity and sensitivity. Analyzed later, most CMV-associated TCR beta chains appeared HLA-restricted. The CMV antigen specificity of a few CMV-associated chains was confirmed through in vitro analysis.

The PCR employed 60 Vbeta primers together with 13 Jbeta primers. Sequencing used immunoSEQ multiplex PCR; TCRdb keeps in-frame clones, though not all of them. The sample comprises about 170,000 clones, 60% to 85% of which are singletons, and 0.65% to 0.85% rests with the top ten. This receptor was obtained from a female donor in good health and CMV-seronegative. The chain uses TRBV5-1 and TRBJ1-2, with 8 bases lining up with TRBD1. Sequencing was carried out using PBMCs. This chain's CDR3 is CASSVTGDSGYGYTF. In nucleotides, the CDR3 is TGCGCCAGCAGCGTGACAGGGGATTCGGGGTATGGCTACACCTTC.